The 14 T cell receptor beta chains listed next were all sequenced from one sample in a study of cytomegalovirus exposure and HLA in healthy donors. Both 60 Vbeta primers and 13 Jbeta primers went into the PCR. Method: immunoSEQ multiplex PCR; TCRdb's copy keeps in-frame clones and lacks some. The table has about 140,000 clones, 76% seen once; the top ten hold 1.5% to 2%. The specimen was PBMCs. The receptors derive from a man aged 35 to 55 in good health and CMV-seronegative.

The CDR3 nucleotides are TGTGCCAGCAGCGTACCGGGAGGAGGCACCGGGGAGCTGTTTTTT. Residues: CASSVPGGGTGELFF. The J gene is TRBJ2-2, the V gene TRBV11-1; TRBD2 matches at 7 bases. The CDR3 has 15 amino acids. CDR1 is SGHAT and CDR2 is FQDESV in the germline V gene (reference sequence). With 5 bases clipped from V and 4 bases from J, the junction kept 7 bases outside the gene matches.

The genes are TRBV5-6 and TRBJ2-1; D is uncertain. V was cut by 1 base and J by 4 bases, with 6 bases left in between. The CDR3 totals 13 residues. The germline V gene has CDR1 SGHDT and CDR2 YYEEEE. The CDR3 loop reads CASSLYLYNEQFF. The CDR3 DNA reads as TGTGCCAGCAGCTTGTACTTATACAATGAGCAGTTCTTC.

In its sample, this clone was seen a few times. The J gene is TRBJ2-2, the V gene TRBV6-5; no clear D. The CDR3 runs to 15 residues. V lost 1 base and J 3 bases, leaving 9 bases between the germline ends. The germline gives CDR1 MNHEY, CDR2 SVGAGI. The CDR3 nucleotides are TGTGCCAGCAGTTACTGGGCTTCTGACACCGGGGAGCTGTTTTTT. This codes for CASSYWASDTGELFF.

V is TRBV4-1 and J is TRBJ1-1; D call uncertain. Trimming removed 0 bases at V and 2 bases at J, with 7 bases between. This CDR3 has 14 residues. Germline values: CDR1 MGHRA, CDR2 YSYEKL. The CDR3 region is CASSQDGDNTEAFF. In DNA, the CDR3 is TGCGCCAGCAGCCAAGATGGAGACAACACTGAAGCTTTCTTT.

Notes on this clone: In the same sample, other DNA sequences code for this CDR3. The chain is built from TRBV5-1 and TRBJ2-7; D is ambiguous. Germline CDR1 and CDR2: SGHRS and YFSETQ. The CDR3 loop spans 12 amino acids. Trimming took off 0 bases at V and 3 bases at J, with 4 bases between the two ends. CDR3 in amino acids: CASSLDNYEQYF. As DNA, the CDR3 is TGCGCCAGCAGCTTGGATAACTACGAGCAGTACTTC. The full variable domain, with the rest looked up from reference TRBV5-1 and TRBJ2-7, is KAGVTQTPRYLIKTRGQQVTLSCSPISGHRSVSWYQQTPGQGLQFLFEYFSETQRNKGNFPGRFSGRQFSNSRSEMNVSTLELGDSALYLCASSLDNYEQYFGPGTRLTVT.

This chain joins TRBV19 and TRBJ1-1, with D possibly being TRBD1 (5 bases). This CDR3 region has 17 residues. The V gene lost 4 bases and the J gene lost 2 bases, with 20 bases spanning the gap. Germline V gives CDR1 LNHDA, CDR2 SQIVND (reference sequence). CDR3 protein: CASSRRVRGRVNTEAFF. Written as DNA, the CDR3 is TGTGCCAGTAGTAGGAGGGTCCGGGGGAGAGTTAACACTGAAGCTTTCTTT.

The gene calls are TRBV10-3 and TRBJ2-7; 11 bases line up with TRBD2. CDR1 is ENHRY and CDR2 is SYGVKD in the germline V gene. The CDR3 has 13 amino acids. CDR3 protein: CAIGASGRNEQYF. CDR3 in DNA: TGTGCGATCGGGGCTAGCGGGAGGAACGAGCAGTACTTC.

This clone was picked up one time. The junction departs from the called germline gene at one end, perhaps through a read error. The sample holds other DNA sequences that translate to the same CDR3. The rearrangement uses TRBV7-6 and TRBJ2-7; D perhaps matches TRBD1 (6 bases). Germline values: CDR1 SGHVS, CDR2 FNYEAQ. The CDR3 loop spans 14 amino acids. CDR3 loop: CASSSTGTSGEQYF. The CDR3 coding sequence is TGTGCCAGTAGCTCAACAGGGACGTCTGGAGAGCAGTACTTC.

This clone is a singleton in its sample. The chain recombines TRBV6-6 with TRBJ2-5; 9 positions agree with TRBD2. The junction had 12 bases not matched to a gene; V was cut back by 6 bases and J by 4 bases. Per the germline V gene, CDR1 is MNHNY and CDR2 is SVGAGI (reference sequence). The CDR3 is 16 amino acids. For the CDR3, the DNA is TGTGCCAGCAGCCCAGTGGGCGGGGGGGCTCGAGAGACCCAGTACTTC. Its protein product is CASSPVGGGARETQYF.

The V call is TRBV7-9, the J call TRBJ1-1; 8 nucleotides align to TRBD1. Trimming at V came to 4 bases and at J to 1 base, leaving 8 bases not matched to a gene. The germline CDR1 and CDR2 sequences are SEHNR and FQNEAQ (reference sequence). The CDR3 is made up of 16 amino acids. CDR3 sequence reads: CASSSGQGGGNTEAFF. The CDR3 DNA follows: TGTGCCAGCAGCTCCGGACAGGGAGGGGGGAACACTGAAGCTTTCTTT.

The chain carries TRBV6-5 and TRBJ1-2; D not certain. Trimming took 5 bases from V and 3 from J, leaving 16 bases between them. Germline V gene data show CDR1 as MNHEY and CDR2 as SVGAGI. The CDR3 extends over 15 amino acids. This CDR3 reads CASSQFGKSDYGYTF. Written as DNA, the CDR3 is TGTGCCAGCAGTCAATTCGGGAAAAGCGACTATGGCTACACCTTC.

The chain employs TRBV5-8 and TRBJ2-7, with 10 bases aligning to TRBD2. V was clipped by 7 bases and J by 2 bases; unmatched bases: 15. The CDR3 is 17 amino acids. In germline, CDR1 is SGHTS, CDR2 YDEGEE. The CDR3 loop is CASALITLAGLPYEQYF. For the CDR3, the DNA is TGTGCCAGCGCACTAATTACACTAGCGGGGCTCCCCTACGAGCAGTACTTC.

V gene TRBV30 combines with J gene TRBJ1-1, with a tentative D call TRBD1 (5 bases). V was clipped by 0 bases and J by 6 bases, with 14 bases between them. CDR1 GTSNPN and CDR2 SVGIG come from the germline V gene (reference sequence). This CDR3 spans 14 amino acids. The CDR3 reads CAWSVTGGVPEAFF. CDR3 DNA sequence: TGTGCCTGGAGTGTAACCGGGGGAGTCCCTGAAGCTTTCTTT.

The V call is TRBV4-2, the J call TRBJ2-3; TRBD2 agrees at 9 bases. This CDR3 comprises 17 residues. Germline values: CDR1 LGHNA, CDR2 YNFKEQ. V shed 4 bases, J shed 1 base, and the junction held 9 bases outside the gene matches. The CDR3 nucleotides read TGTGCCAGCAGCCCCGGACTAGCGACCAGAGGCACAGATACGCAGTATTTT. Translation: CASSPGLATRGTDTQYF.